Below are 5 T cell receptor beta chains sequenced from a single sample in a study of OX40 agonist ivuxolimab in advanced cancers. Generated by immunoSEQ multiplex PCR, the TCRdb table keeps only in-frame clones and is missing some. Found here are about 57,000 clones, approximately 86% of them singletons; the top ten hold approximately 3%. The material sequenced was CD4+ or CD8+ T cells sorted from blood, taken in a trial of the OX40 agonist ivuxolimab. Every receptor here comes from an adult with an advanced solid tumor such as melanoma, head and neck, liver or kidney cancer.

Only a few counts were recorded for this clone. J is TRBJ1-3 and V is TRBV6-1, with D possibly TRBD1 on 5 matching bases. The CDR3 runs 15 residues. Germline V CDR1 and CDR2: MNHNS, SASEGT. V was shortened by 0 bases and J by 4 bases, with 10 bases between the two germline ends. The CDR3 loop reads CASSEALAGGNTIYF. In DNA form, the CDR3 reads TGTGCCAGCAGTGAAGCGTTAGCAGGGGGAAACACCATATATTTT.

The chain uses TRBV5-5 and TRBJ1-4, with a weak D call TRBD1 (5 bases). CDR3 length: 15 residues. CDR1 is SGHKS and CDR2 is YYEKEE in the germline V gene (reference sequence). Deletions cut 0 bases from V and 3 bases from J, with 9 bases between. DNA for the CDR3: TGTGCCAGCAGCTTGGAGGGGATTCCTAATGAAAAACTGTTTTTT. It yields the protein CASSLEGIPNEKLFF. The complete variable domain, with remaining parts taken from reference TRBV5-5 and TRBJ1-4, reads DAGVTQSPTHLIKTRGQQVTLRCSPISGHKSVSWYQQVLGQGPQFIFQYYEKEERGRGNFPDRFSARQFPNYSSELNVNALLLGDSALYLCASSLEGIPNEKLFFGSGTQLSVL.

This clone was counted only a few times. The rearrangement uses TRBV15 and TRBJ2-2; tentatively, D is TRBD1 or TRBD2 (5 bases each). The CDR3 runs 14 residues. Germline V lookup: CDR1 LNHNV, CDR2 YYDKDF (reference sequence). Deletions cut 0 bases from V and 9 bases from J, with 11 bases between. The CDR3 here is CATSRDQRGRELFF. DNA for the CDR3: TGTGCCACCAGCAGAGATCAGAGGGGAAGGGAGCTGTTTTTT.

The CDR3 region has the DNA TGTGCCAGCCGAGCGGGAGTACAGGAGCAGTACTTC. Its protein product is CASRAGVQEQYF. V and J are TRBV6-5 and TRBJ2-7; 8 bases match TRBD2. Trimming cost V 8 bases and J 7 bases; bases outside gene matches: 7. Germline V gene lookup returns CDR1 MNHEY and CDR2 SVGAGI. The CDR3 extends over 12 amino acids.

The rearrangement links TRBV18 to TRBJ2-1; 11 bases map to TRBD2. V was pared by 3 bases and J by 9 bases, with 7 bases of the junction left unmatched. CDR3 length equals 15 residues. Germline V gene lookup returns CDR1 KGHSH and CDR2 LQKENI. CDR3 coding DNA: TGTGCCAGCTCACCGGGACTAGCGGCGCTCGGTGAGCAGTTCTTC. Translating it yields CASSPGLAALGEQFF. Combining the CDR3 with reference TRBV18 and TRBJ2-1 gives the whole variable domain NAGVMQNPRHLVRRRGQEARLRCSPMKGHSHVYWYRQLPEEGLKFMVYLQKENIIDESGMPKERFSAEFPKEGPSILRIQQVVRGDSAAYFCASSPGLAALGEQFFGPGTRLTVL.